Listed below are T cell receptor beta chains from one sample, sequenced in a study of blood T cell repertoires in COVID-19. Some clones are missing from TCRdb's copy, which holds only in-frame ones; the method was immunoSEQ multiplex PCR. This table has 100,000 to 150,000 clones, around 90% appearing once. The sequencing input was peripheral blood. These TCRs come from a human donor in a cohort sampled during active COVID-19. The CDR3 runs from the conserved cysteine through the conserved F or W.

V	J	CDR3
TRBV7-2	TRBJ2-3	CASSTYLSTDTQYF
TRBV6-4	TRBJ2-4	CASRDDGFRGGGTLAKNIQYF
TRBV30	TRBJ2-3	CAWREVDTQYF
TRBV10-3	TRBJ1-2	CAISDRQEGYGYTF
TRBV19	TRBJ1-4	CASTDSSNEKLFF
TRBV19	TRBJ1-1	CASSGTMNTEAFF
TRBV5-1	TRBJ1-2	CASSLEGGGYTF
TRBV2	TRBJ2-4	CASRTDRVLGNIQYF
TRBV6-4	TRBJ2-1	CASRNTPSAEQFF
TRBV23-1	TRBJ2-2	CASSQGGGTGELFF
TRBV6-5	TRBJ2-2	CASSPGVGTGELFF
TRBV5-1	TRBJ1-1	CASSLPGTEAFF
TRBV12-5	TRBJ2-7	CASGPGGAVNEQYF
TRBV11-3	TRBJ2-1	CASSWGDAYYNEQFF
TRBV18	TRBJ1-1	CASSPGSEAFF
TRBV3-1/TRBV3-2	TRBJ2-1	CASSLGLASYNEQFF
TRBV7-3	TRBJ2-5	CASSPTRGYETQYF
TRBV14	TRBJ1-2	CASSRDRGNGYTF
TRBV18	TRBJ1-2	CASSIFSGQGGGYTF
TRBV2	TRBJ2-5	CASSEAGQVQETQYF
TRBV19	TRBJ1-1	CASSKSVNTEAFF
TRBV5-1	TRBJ2-3	CASSAITSGDTQYF
TRBV6-2/TRBV6-3	TRBJ2-1	CASSPHSGSSYNEQFF
TRBV18	TRBJ2-1	CASSLQGDRNEQFF
TRBV28	TRBJ2-5	CASTPSWSWTQYF
TRBV7-6	TRBJ2-7	CASSTSGGEQYF
TRBV24-1	TRBJ2-1	CATIGTLYNEQFF
TRBV5-1	TRBJ1-2	CASSLASEEVGYTF
TRBV7-2	TRBJ1-4	CASSLDRTNEKLFF
TRBV16	TRBJ2-7	CASSQLEDRVYEQYF
TRBV18	TRBJ1-1	CASARDSGPRTEAFF
TRBV14	TRBJ2-1	CASSQAYGQGKYNEQFF
TRBV10-3	TRBJ1-2	CAISESGDSDGYTF
TRBV5-4	TRBJ1-6	CASSLGGGDSPLHF
TRBV5-1	TRBJ1-2	CASSSNGGGGYTF
TRBV20-1	TRBJ1-5	CSASGQGQGGRSQHF
TRBV7-9	TRBJ2-7	CASSSGQTSYEQYF
TRBV6-1	TRBJ1-2	CASSERGYRNYGYTF
TRBV6-5	TRBJ1-1	CASSLLDRNTEAFF
TRBV2	TRBJ1-3	CASSSRQGSSGNTIYF
TRBV3-1/TRBV3-2	TRBJ1-2	CASSDASRDHYGYTF
TRBV5-6	TRBJ1-1	CASSLAFGVGLEAFF
TRBV15	TRBJ1-5	CATSRGDRGGDQPQHF
TRBV3-1/TRBV3-2	TRBJ1-3	CASSQGSGVSGNTIYF
TRBV5-1	TRBJ1-1	CASSDQGAPGTEAFF
TRBV29-1	TRBJ1-1	CSVEVRTGGLRSTEAFF
TRBV9	TRBJ2-3	CASSALAGGPTDTQYF
TRBV11-3	TRBJ1-1	CASSLVRDTEAFF
TRBV12-3/TRBV12-4	TRBJ1-4	CASGTGVNEKLFF
TRBV6-6	TRBJ1-6	CASSYSVPGGNSPLHF
TRBV28	TRBJ1-2	CASSSGGIDYGYTF
TRBV14	TRBJ1-6	CASSQELTYSPLHF
TRBV5-1	TRBJ2-1	CASSFLNEQFF